This paragraph reports one T cell receptor (beta chain). The sample originates from a study of cytomegalovirus exposure and HLA in healthy donors. PCR involved 60 Vbeta and 13 Jbeta primers. Using immunoSEQ multiplex PCR, the repertoire was profiled, and TCRdb retains in-frame clones only, with some absent. There are about 130,000 clones in the sample; 81% occur only once, and 5.5% to 6% lies in the top ten. This TCR was recovered from a woman aged 40 to 50 in good health and CMV-seropositive. Sequencing was performed on PBMCs.

The CDR3 DNA reads TGCGCCAGCAGCTTGGCGTTGGCTGGCAATGAAAAACTGTTTTTT. It is translated as CASSLALAGNEKLFF. The chain links TRBV5-1 to TRBJ1-4; D not resolved. Germline V gene data show CDR1 as SGHRS and CDR2 as YFSETQ. V was cut by 0 bases and J by 5 bases, with 11 bases left in between. This CDR3 region has 15 residues.